This T cell receptor beta chain was recovered during a study of blood T cells in healthy people across ages. For the second PCR, which ran for about 7 to 11 cycles, a sample-barcoded 5' primer and a J-beta primer mix were used. In TCRdb, the 5' RACE reads were re-called with MiXCR into one record per CDR3 protein. The data contain about 830,000 distinct CDR3 sequences, under 80% of them seen just once; the ten biggest clones take up 25% to 35%. This receptor was taken from a young man in good health. Material for sequencing was blood.

The CDR3 coding sequence is TGTGCCAGCAGATATACAGGGGGAGGATATGGCTACACCTTC. Translating it yields CASRYTGGGYGYTF. This chain links TRBV12-3 or TRBV12-4 with TRBJ1-2; TRBD1 matches 8 bases. With V trimmed by 6 bases and J by 5 bases, 8 bases remained unmatched. The CDR3 runs 14 residues.